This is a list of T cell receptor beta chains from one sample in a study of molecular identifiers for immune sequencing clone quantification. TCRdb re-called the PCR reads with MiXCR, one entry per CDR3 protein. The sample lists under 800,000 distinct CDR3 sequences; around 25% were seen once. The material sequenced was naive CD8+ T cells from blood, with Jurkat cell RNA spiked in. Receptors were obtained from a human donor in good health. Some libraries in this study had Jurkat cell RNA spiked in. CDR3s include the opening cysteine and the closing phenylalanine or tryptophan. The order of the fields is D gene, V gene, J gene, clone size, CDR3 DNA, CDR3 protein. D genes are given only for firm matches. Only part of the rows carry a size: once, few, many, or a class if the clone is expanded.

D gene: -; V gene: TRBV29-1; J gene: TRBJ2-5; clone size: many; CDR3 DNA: TGCAGCGTTGACCCTCAGGGACAACTCCAAGAGACCCAGTACTTC; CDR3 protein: CSVDPQGQLQETQYF
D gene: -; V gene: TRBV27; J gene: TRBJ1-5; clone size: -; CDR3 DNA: TGTGCCAGCAGTTTATTGGCGAATCTTGGGCAGCCCCAGCATTTT; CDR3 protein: CASSLLANLGQPQHF
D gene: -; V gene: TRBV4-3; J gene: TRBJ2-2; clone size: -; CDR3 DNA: TGCGCCAGCAGCCAAGAGCAGGGGCCGAACACCGGGGAGCTGTTTTTT; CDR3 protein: CASSQEQGPNTGELFF
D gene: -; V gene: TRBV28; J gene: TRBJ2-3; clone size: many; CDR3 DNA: TGTGCCAGCAGTCCGTACCGAATCACAGATACGCAGTATTTT; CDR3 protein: CASSPYRITDTQYF
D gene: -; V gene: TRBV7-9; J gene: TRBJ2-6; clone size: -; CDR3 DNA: TGTGCCAGCAGTTCTCTAGGCGGGACCCCCCCGTGGGGGGCCAACGTGCTGACTTTC; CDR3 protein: CASSSLGGTPPWGANVLTF
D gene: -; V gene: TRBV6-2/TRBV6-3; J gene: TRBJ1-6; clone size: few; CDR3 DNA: TGTGCCAGCAGAGGTGCAGGAGTGTCACCCCTCCACTTT; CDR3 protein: CASRGAGVSPLHF
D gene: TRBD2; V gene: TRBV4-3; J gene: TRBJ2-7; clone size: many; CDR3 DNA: TGCGCCAGCAGCCACGGACTAGCGGGGAACTACGAGCAGTACTTC; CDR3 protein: CASSHGLAGNYEQYF
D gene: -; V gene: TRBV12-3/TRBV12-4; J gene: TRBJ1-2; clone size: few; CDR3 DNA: TGTGCCAGCAGCAGGACCGAAAGCTATGGCTACACCTTC; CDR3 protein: CASSRTESYGYTF
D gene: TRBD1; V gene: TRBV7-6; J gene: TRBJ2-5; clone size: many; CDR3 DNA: TGTGCCAGCAGCTCCGGACAGGGTTGGGAGACCCAGTACTTC; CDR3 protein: CASSSGQGWETQYF
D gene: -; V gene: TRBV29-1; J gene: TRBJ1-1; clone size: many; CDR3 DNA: TGCAGCGTTGAAGGGGCTGAAGCTTTCTTT; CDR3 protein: CSVEGAEAFF
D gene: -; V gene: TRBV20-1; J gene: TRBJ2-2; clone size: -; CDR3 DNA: TGCAGTGCTAGACCAGGACAGAAAGCGAACACCGGGGAGCTGTTTTTT; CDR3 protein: CSARPGQKANTGELFF
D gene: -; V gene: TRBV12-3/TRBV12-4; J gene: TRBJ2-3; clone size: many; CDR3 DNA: TGTGCCAGCAGAACCCTTGGAGGGGAGATGCGGGGGCCTCTTAAAGATACGCAGTATTTT; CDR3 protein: CASRTLGGEMRGPLKDTQYF
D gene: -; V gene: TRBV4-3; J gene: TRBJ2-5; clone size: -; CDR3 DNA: TGCGCCAGCAGCCCGTGGAGGGACCGCCAAGAGACCCAGTACTTC; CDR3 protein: CASSPWRDRQETQYF
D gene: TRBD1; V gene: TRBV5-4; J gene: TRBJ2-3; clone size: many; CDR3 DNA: TGTGCCAGCAGCTTCGGACAGGGGGCCTTGACGCAGTATTTT; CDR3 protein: CASSFGQGALTQYF
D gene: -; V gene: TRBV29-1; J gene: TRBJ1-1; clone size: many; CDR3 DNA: TGCAGCGTTGAAGATGAGGGTCGGGGGACATCCTACACTGAAGCTTTCTTT; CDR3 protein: CSVEDEGRGTSYTEAFF
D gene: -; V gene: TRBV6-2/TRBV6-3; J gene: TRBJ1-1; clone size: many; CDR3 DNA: TGTGCCAGCAGCCAATACACTGAAGCTTTCTTT; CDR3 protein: CASSQYTEAFF
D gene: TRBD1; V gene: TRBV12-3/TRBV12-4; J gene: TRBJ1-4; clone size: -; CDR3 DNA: TGTGCCAGCAGTATGACCGGGACAGGGGGTAATGAAAAACTGGTTTTT; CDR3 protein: CASSMTGTGGNEKLVF
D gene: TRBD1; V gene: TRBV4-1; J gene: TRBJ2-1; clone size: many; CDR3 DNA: TGCGCCAGCAGCCACGGAAGGACAGGGTTGATCAATGAGCAGTTCTTC; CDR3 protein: CASSHGRTGLINEQFF
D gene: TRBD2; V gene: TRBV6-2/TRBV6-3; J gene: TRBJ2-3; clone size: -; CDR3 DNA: TGTGCCAGCAGTTACCTTGCGGGGGGGCCTTCAGATACGCAGTATTTT; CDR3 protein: CASSYLAGGPSDTQYF
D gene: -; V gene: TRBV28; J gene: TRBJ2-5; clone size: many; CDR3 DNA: TGTGCCAGCAGACCACAGCAGCCCCAAGAGACCCAGTACTTC; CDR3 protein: CASRPQQPQETQYF
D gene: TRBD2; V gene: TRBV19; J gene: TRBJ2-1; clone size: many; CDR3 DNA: TGTGCCAGTAGATTAGCGGGAGGGTCCTACAATGAGCAGTTCTTC; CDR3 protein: CASRLAGGSYNEQFF
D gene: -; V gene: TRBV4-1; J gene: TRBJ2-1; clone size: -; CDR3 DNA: TGCGCCAGCAGCCAAGCTACCAATGAGCAGTTCTTC; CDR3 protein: CASSQATNEQFF
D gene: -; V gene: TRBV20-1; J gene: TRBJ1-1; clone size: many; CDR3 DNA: TGCAGTGCTCTTCGCAGTGAAGCTTTCTTT; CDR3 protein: CSALRSEAFF